This entry lists 31 T cell receptor beta chains sequenced from one sample in a study of cytomegalovirus exposure and HLA in healthy donors. With 60 Vbeta and 13 Jbeta primers, the PCR was carried out. Some clones are missing from TCRdb's copy, which holds only in-frame ones; the method was immunoSEQ multiplex PCR. The table records roughly 160,000 clones, roughly 80% of them present only once. Sequencing input: PBMCs. The source of these receptors is a boy aged 2-15 years in good health and CMV-seronegative.

The chain links TRBV10-1 to TRBJ1-1; 7 nucleotides line up with TRBD1. This CDR3 comprises 12 residues. V was clipped by 6 bases and J by 11 bases; unmatched bases: 9. CDR1 and CDR2 from the germline V gene are WNHNN and SYGVQD (reference sequence). CDR3 nucleotides: TGCGCCAGCAGCCGCGGACAGGATGAGGCTTTCTTT. This gives the protein CASSRGQDEAFF.

This chain links TRBV30 with TRBJ2-7; 7 bases agree with TRBD2. V lost 4 bases and J lost 0; bases outside the gene matches: 3. CDR3 length equals 13 residues. Per germline, CDR1 GTSNPN and CDR2 SVGIG (reference sequence). DNA for the CDR3: TGTGCCTGGATGCGGGACTACTCCTACGAGCAGTACTTC. Amino acids: CAWMRDYSYEQYF.

This clone was seen only once. The V call is TRBV4-1, the J call TRBJ2-3, with TRBD2 identical over 12 bases. V was pared by 4 bases and J by 5 bases, with 7 bases of the junction left unmatched. The CDR3 consists of 16 residues. CDR1 MGHRA and CDR2 YSYEKL come from the germline V gene. DNA for the CDR3: TGCGCCAGCAGCCTACCTAGCGGGAGGGCCGAAGATACGCAGTATTTT. Its protein product is CASSLPSGRAEDTQYF.

This chain uses TRBV25-1 with TRBJ2-2, with a weak D call TRBD2 (6 bases). The CDR3 is made up of 14 amino acids. The V gene's germline CDR1 is MGHDK and CDR2 SYGVNS. The germline V and J ends were trimmed by 0 bases and 5 bases, with 7 bases remaining between them. Written as DNA, the CDR3 is TGTGCCAGCAGTGAATATGGGGGGACCGGGGAGCTGTTTTTT. Protein: CASSEYGGTGELFF.

This clone was detected a few times. The rearrangement links TRBV19 to TRBJ1-5, with a possible D match to TRBD1 (6 bases). The CDR3 sequence is 16 residues long. V lost 5 bases, J lost 0 bases, and 14 bases lay in between. Germline V gene lookup returns CDR1 LNHDA and CDR2 SQIVND (reference sequence). CDR3 nucleotides: TGTGCCAGTAGTCGAAGGTCGGACAGTAGCAATCAGCCCCAGCATTTT. This translates into CASSRRSDSSNQPQHF.

The chain recombines TRBV5-1 with TRBJ1-4; 9 nucleotides align to TRBD1. Germline CDR1 SGHRS, CDR2 YFSETQ. J gave up 2 bases and V 4 bases, and 6 bases lay outside the gene matches. The CDR3 sequence is 16 residues long. Written as DNA, the CDR3 is TGCGCCAGCAGCCCCGGGACAGGGTTGACTAATGAAAAACTGTTTTTT. This gives the protein CASSPGTGLTNEKLFF.

This clone was seen only a few times. CDR3 DNA sequence: TGTGCCAGCAACCCACTAGCGGGAGTCGCCCATGAGCAGTTCTTC. The encoded protein is CASNPLAGVAHEQFF. The J gene is TRBJ2-1, the V gene TRBV7-2; 11 positions agree with TRBD2. Germline CDR1 SGHTA, CDR2 FQGNSA. This CDR3 has 15 amino acids. The V segment lost 7 bases and the J segment 8 bases; nucleotides outside the gene matches: 10. Supplemented by reference TRBV7-2 and TRBJ2-1, the full variable domain reads GAGVSQSPSNKVTEKGKDVELRCDPISGHTALYWYRQSLGQGLEFLIYFQGNSAPDKSGLPSDRFSAERTGGSVSTLTIQRTQQEDSAVYLCASNPLAGVAHEQFFGPGTRLTVL.

The rearrangement links TRBV7-8 to TRBJ2-7; TRBD1 matches 8 bases. The ends lost 5 bases at V and 3 bases at J; junction bases unmatched: 9. The germline gives CDR1 SGHVS, CDR2 FQNEAQ. This CDR3 is 15 amino acids long. DNA of the CDR3: TGTGCCAGCAGCGCTGCCGGGACAGGCGACTACGAGCAGTACTTC. It specifies CASSAAGTGDYEQYF.

This CDR3 is CASSLGLDYEQYF. In DNA, the CDR3 is TGCGCCAGCAGCTTGGGACTAGACTACGAGCAGTACTTC. The chain couples TRBV5-1 to TRBJ2-7, with D possibly being TRBD2 (6 bases). The CDR3 covers 13 residues. V lost 0 bases and J 3 bases, leaving 7 bases between the germline ends. From germline, CDR1 is SGHRS and CDR2 YFSETQ. Filled out from reference TRBV5-1 and TRBJ2-7, the complete variable domain reads KAGVTQTPRYLIKTRGQQVTLSCSPISGHRSVSWYQQTPGQGLQFLFEYFSETQRNKGNFPGRFSGRQFSNSRSEMNVSTLELGDSALYLCASSLGLDYEQYFGPGTRLTVT.

J is TRBJ2-7 and V is TRBV29-1; perhaps TRBD2 as D (5 bases). Trimming took 3 bases from V and 3 from J, leaving 12 bases between them. This CDR3 comprises 13 residues. The germline gives CDR1 SQVTM, CDR2 ANQGSEA. Here the CDR3 reads CSVDPGSGYEQYF. Here the CDR3 DNA reads TGCAGCGTTGATCCGGGGAGCGGCTACGAGCAGTACTTC.

For this clone: One end of the junction fails to match germline, which may point to a read error. This chain's CDR3 is CASSRAREAGELFF. DNA of the CDR3: TGTGCCAGCAGTAGGGCTAGGGAGGCCGGGGAGCTGTTTTTT. V is TRBV19 and J is TRBJ2-2; a weak D match, TRBD2 (6 bases). This CDR3 region has 14 residues. CDR1 is LNHDA and CDR2 is SQIVND in the germline V gene (reference sequence). The whole variable domain, filled in from reference TRBV19 and TRBJ2-2, reads DGGITQSPKYLFRKEGQNVTLSCEQNLNHDAMYWYRQDPGQGLRLIYYSQIVNDFQKGDIAEGYSVSREKKESFPLTVTSAQKNPTAFYLCASSRAREAGELFFGEGSRLTVL.

The rearrangement uses TRBV30 and TRBJ1-1; D possibly corresponds to TRBD1 (5 bases). The germline V gene has CDR1 GTSNPN and CDR2 SVGIG (reference sequence). Trimming removed 5 bases at V and 11 bases at J, with 18 bases between. The CDR3 is 12 residues long. Here the CDR3 DNA reads TGTGCCTGGGTCCGGCGGGGGGTCGGCGCTTTCTTT. As protein: CAWVRRGVGAFF.

This clone has only a few counts. The genes are TRBV7-9 and TRBJ2-1; a possible D gene is TRBD2 (6 bases). Germline CDR1 is SEHNR and CDR2 is FQNEAQ (reference sequence). With 3 bases removed from V and 3 bases from J, the gap between germline ends came to 12 bases. CDR3 length: 15 amino acids. Here the CDR3 reads CASSFTSLFYNEQFF. DNA for the CDR3: TGTGCCAGCAGCTTTACTAGCTTGTTCTACAATGAGCAGTTCTTC.

This clone was recorded only once. The chain couples TRBV7-3 to TRBJ2-3, with D perhaps matching TRBD2 (6 bases). Germline V gene lookup returns CDR1 SGHTA and CDR2 FQGTGA. Trimming left V 2 bases short and J 6 bases short, with 15 bases between. The CDR3 is 15 residues long. The CDR3: CASSLWGVESDTQYF. DNA of the CDR3: TGTGCCAGCAGCTTATGGGGGGTGGAATCCGATACGCAGTATTTT.

CDR3 residues: CASSPTPGSEKLFF. The CDR3 DNA reads TGTGCCAGCAGCCCCACCCCGGGGAGTGAAAAACTGTTTTTT. J is TRBJ1-4 and V is TRBV6-5; D uncertain. The CDR3 totals 14 residues. Germline CDR1 is MNHEY and CDR2 is SVGAGI. Trimming removed 6 bases at V and 7 bases at J, with 15 bases between.

The chain carries TRBV6-5 and TRBJ2-7; TRBD2 matches 7 bases. This CDR3 has 15 amino acids. Germline V gives CDR1 MNHEY, CDR2 SVGAGI. Trimming cost V 3 bases and J 0 bases; bases outside gene matches: 5. The CDR3 DNA reads as TGTGCCAGCAGTTATACTCGGACTAGCTCCTACGAGCAGTACTTC. It specifies CASSYTRTSSYEQYF.

V usage is TRBV6-5 and J usage is TRBJ2-5; 8 nucleotides line up with TRBD1. The CDR3 covers 13 residues. Unmatched junction bases numbered 4, after V lost 6 bases and J lost 4 bases. Germline assignment: CDR1 MNHEY and CDR2 SVGAGI. The CDR3 DNA follows: TGTGCCAGCAGACGGACAGGGATAGAGACCCAGTACTTC. Translation: CASRRTGIETQYF.

J is TRBJ2-5 and V is TRBV4-2; D is ambiguous. The end of the DNA is better explained by TRBJ2-7, so the J call may be wrong. Per the germline V gene, CDR1 is LGHNA and CDR2 is YNFKEQ. The CDR3 is made up of 12 amino acids. The CDR3 spells CASSQSSYEQYF. CDR3 nucleotide sequence: TGTGCCAGCAGCCAATCCTCGTACGAGCAGTACTTC.

The chain carries TRBV6-6 and TRBJ2-3, with 9 nucleotides matching TRBD2. The CDR3 is 16 amino acids. Germline-derived CDR1 and CDR2 are MNHNY and SVGAGI (reference sequence). V gave up 2 bases and J gave up 6 bases; unmatched junction bases: 9. As DNA, the CDR3 is TGTGCCAGCAGTTACCTCGCGGGAGGGCCTTGGGATACGCAGTATTTT. Translation: CASSYLAGGPWDTQYF.

The V gene is TRBV19, the J gene TRBJ2-4, with 10 bases matching TRBD1. Unmatched junction bases numbered 8, after V lost 7 bases and J lost 8 bases. The CDR3 extends over 14 amino acids. Germline V gene sequence: CDR1 LNHDA, CDR2 SQIVND (reference sequence). The CDR3 loop is CASTLDRGLDIQYF. The DNA for the CDR3 is TGTGCCAGTACACTCGACAGGGGGCTGGACATTCAGTACTTC.

The chain joins TRBV7-9 to TRBJ1-2, with D tentatively TRBD1 (6 bases). CDR3 length: 16 residues. V gave up 3 bases and J gave up 4 bases, with 18 bases separating them. Per the germline V gene, CDR1 is SEHNR and CDR2 is FQNEAQ (reference sequence). The CDR3 protein is CASSFPGTYDPYGYTF. DNA for the CDR3: TGTGCCAGCAGCTTCCCCGGGACATATGATCCCTATGGCTACACCTTC.

The chain has TRBV6-5 and TRBJ2-1; 11 nucleotides line up with TRBD1. The ends lost 3 bases at V and 7 bases at J; junction bases unmatched: 8. CDR1 and CDR2 from the germline V gene are MNHEY and SVGAGI. The CDR3 covers 16 residues. CDR3 nucleotide sequence: TGTGCCAGCAGTTATAGCGGGACAGGGGGTAGGAATGAGCAGTTCTTC. Amino acids: CASSYSGTGGRNEQFF.

The V and J genes are TRBV10-3 and TRBJ1-1, with 8 bases lining up with TRBD1. Germline-derived CDR1 and CDR2 are ENHRY and SYGVKD. The trim removed 2 bases at V and 3 bases at J, leaving 11 bases unmatched. The CDR3 runs 17 residues. The CDR3 here is CAISEPRDRRKDTEAFF. CDR3 nucleotides: TGTGCCATCAGTGAGCCCAGGGACAGGAGAAAGGACACTGAAGCTTTCTTT.

The CDR3 DNA is TGCAGCGTCGACCCTGAGAGCGGGCGCTCCTACAATGAGCAGTTCTTC. Its translation: CSVDPESGRSYNEQFF. The genes are TRBV29-1 and TRBJ2-1; D may be TRBD2 (6 bases). Trimming cost V 6 bases and J 0 bases, with 18 bases left between them. Per the germline V gene, CDR1 is SQVTM and CDR2 is ANQGSEA. The CDR3 has 16 residues.

The chain has TRBV19 and TRBJ1-1, with TRBD1 as a possible D gene (6 bases). The CDR3 runs to 13 residues. CDR1 and CDR2 (germline): LNHDA, SQIVND (reference sequence). V lost 1 base, J lost 7 bases, and 10 bases lay in between. The CDR3, as DNA: TGTGCCAGTAGTATAGCAGGACAGCTTGAAGCTTTCTTT. Amino acids: CASSIAGQLEAFF.

The chain employs TRBV27 and TRBJ2-7; D unresolved. Germline V gene data show CDR1 as MNHEY and CDR2 as SMNVEV (reference sequence). Trimming took off 6 bases at V and 3 bases at J, with 12 bases between the two ends. The CDR3 covers 13 residues. In nucleotides, the CDR3 is TGTGCCAGCAGCCCTCCCCTTAGCTACGAGCAGTACTTC. Translated: CASSPPLSYEQYF.

The gene calls are TRBV28 and TRBJ2-3, with 8 nucleotides matching TRBD1. V lost 7 bases and J lost 7; bases outside the gene matches: 13. The CDR3 spans 15 residues. Germline V gene sequence: CDR1 MDHEN, CDR2 SYDVKM. The CDR3 sequence: CASTSGTGAPNTQYF. CDR3 nucleotide sequence: TGTGCCAGCACCTCCGGGACAGGAGCCCCAAATACGCAGTATTTT. Based on the CDR3 plus reference TRBV28 and TRBJ2-3, the full variable domain is DVKVTQSSRYLVKRTGEKVFLECVQDMDHENMFWYRQDPGLGLRLIYFSYDVKMKEKGDIPEGYSVSREKKERFSLILESASTNQTSMYLCASTSGTGAPNTQYFGPGTRLTVL.

V gene TRBV18 combines with J gene TRBJ1-5; D remains ambiguous. Trimming took 2 bases from V and 1 from J, leaving 6 bases between them. From germline, CDR1 is KGHSH and CDR2 LQKENI. The CDR3 covers 14 residues. CDR3 sequence (DNA): TGTGCCAGCTCACCAGGGAGCAGCAATCAGCCCCAGCATTTT. Residues: CASSPGSSNQPQHF.

This clone occurred a few times. The chain has TRBV2 and TRBJ2-7; D is ambiguous. There are 11 residues in the CDR3. Trimming pared 6 bases from V and 1 base from J, leaving 4 bases between. The germline gives CDR1 SNHLY, CDR2 FYNNEI. The CDR3 loop is CASRESYEQYF. CDR3 coding DNA: TGTGCCAGCAGGGAGTCCTACGAGCAGTACTTC.

The chain uses TRBV5-1 and TRBJ1-1; possibly TRBD1 for D (5 bases). From germline, CDR1 is SGHRS and CDR2 YFSETQ. The CDR3 length is 16 residues. V dropped 4 bases and J dropped 8 bases, with 24 bases sitting between them. Written as DNA, the CDR3 is TGCGCCAGCAGCCCAACGGCGGGGCCTAGGAGCAGGGAAGCTTTCTTT. Encoded protein: CASSPTAGPRSREAFF.

The chain carries TRBV13 and TRBJ2-7, with 9 bases matching TRBD2. The CDR3 totals 14 residues. The germline gives CDR1 PRHDT, CDR2 FYEKMQ (reference sequence). V trimming: 3 bases; J trimming: 2 bases; junction bases outside the gene matches: 2. This CDR3 reads CASSFGGRAYEQYF. CDR3 nucleotides: TGTGCCAGCAGCTTTGGCGGGAGGGCCTACGAGCAGTACTTC.